One and the same sample provided the 9 T cell receptor beta chains below, sequenced in a study of blood T cell repertoires in COVID-19. Profiling relied on immunoSEQ multiplex PCR, and the TCRdb table lists in-frame clones only, not all of them. The repertoire holds a few hundred thousand clones, with 89% as singletons. The sequencing sample was made of peripheral blood. The receptors come from a man aged 40-50 years with acute or convalescent COVID-19.

The chain is built from TRBV27 and TRBJ1-4, with 7 bases lining up with TRBD1. V gave up 3 bases and J gave up 4 bases; unmatched junction bases: 5. This CDR3 spans 15 amino acids. Per germline, CDR1 MNHEY and CDR2 SMNVEV (reference sequence). CDR3 protein: CASSFWDSRNEKLFF. The CDR3 coding sequence is TGTGCCAGCAGTTTCTGGGACAGCCGTAATGAAAAACTGTTTTTT. Together with reference TRBV27 and TRBJ1-4, the CDR3 gives the full variable domain: EAQVTQNPRYLITVTGKKLTVTCSQNMNHEYMSWYRQDPGLGLRQIYYSMNVEVTDKGDVPEGYKVSRKEKRNFPLILESPSPNQTSLYFCASSFWDSRNEKLFFGSGTQLSVL.

The sample holds a few counts of this clone. The V call is TRBV7-9, the J call TRBJ1-1; D is unclear. Trimming stripped 2 bases from V and 6 bases from J, with 10 bases between. Germline lookup yields CDR1 SEHNR and CDR2 FQNEAQ (reference sequence). CDR3 length: 13 residues. The CDR3 region is CASSLLRGAEAFF. For the CDR3, the DNA is TGTGCCAGCAGCTTATTAAGAGGCGCTGAAGCTTTCTTT.

The rearrangement links TRBV5-1 to TRBJ1-2; no definite D call. The CDR3 runs 14 residues. The germline V gene encodes CDR1 SGHRS and CDR2 YFSETQ. Trimming pared 0 bases from V and 5 bases from J, leaving 11 bases between. CDR3: CASSLDRTEYGYTF. The DNA of the CDR3 is TGCGCCAGCAGCTTGGACAGAACAGAGTATGGCTACACCTTC. Variable domain in full (rest from reference TRBV5-1 and TRBJ1-2): KAGVTQTPRYLIKTRGQQVTLSCSPISGHRSVSWYQQTPGQGLQFLFEYFSETQRNKGNFPGRFSGRQFSNSRSEMNVSTLELGDSALYLCASSLDRTEYGYTFGSGTRLTVV.

Here the CDR3 reads CASSSRGRQTLNYGYTF. CDR3 DNA sequence: TGTGCCAGCAGCTCAAGGGGAAGACAGACACTGAACTATGGCTACACCTTC. This rearrangement joins TRBV9 to TRBJ1-2, with a possible D match to TRBD1 (5 bases). Per germline, CDR1 SGDLS and CDR2 YYNGEE. The V end lost 4 bases, the J end lost 2 bases, and 21 bases lay between the germline ends. The CDR3 contains 17 residues.

J is TRBJ2-7 and V is TRBV5-8, with 11 bases identical to TRBD1. There are 15 residues in the CDR3. Germline V gene data show CDR1 as SGHTS and CDR2 as YDEGEE. The V gene end was trimmed by 0 bases and the J gene end by 5 bases; junction bases not matched to a gene: 4. The CDR3 nucleotides read TGTGCCAGCAGCTTGGGGGGGACAGGGGGTGACGAGCAGTACTTC. Protein sequence: CASSLGGTGGDEQYF.

This clone has a handful of counts. This chain connects TRBV12-5 to TRBJ2-7; TRBD1 matches 7 bases. The trim removed 7 bases at V and 2 bases at J, leaving 20 bases unmatched. Germline CDR1 and CDR2: LGHNT and FRNRAP. The CDR3 spans 18 residues. CDR3 coding DNA: TGTGCTAGTGCCCCAAGGGACAGCGCGACCAAAGTTACCTACGAGCAGTACTTC. The encoded protein is CASAPRDSATKVTYEQYF.

V usage is TRBV24-1 and J usage is TRBJ2-1; no definite D call. Germline values: CDR1 KGHDR, CDR2 SFDVKD. This CDR3 spans 18 amino acids. V dropped 5 bases and J dropped 0 bases, with 19 bases sitting between them. DNA for the CDR3: TGTGCCACCAGTGGCTCCCTAGGTGAGGCTAGCTCCTACAATGAGCAGTTCTTC. It yields the protein CATSGSLGEASSYNEQFF.

V usage is TRBV7-6 and J usage is TRBJ2-2; the match to TRBD1 covers 7 bases. The CDR3 length is 17 residues. Germline V gives CDR1 SGHVS, CDR2 FNYEAQ. Trimming cost V 1 base and J 5 bases; bases outside gene matches: 10. The CDR3 region is CASSLDPGGSVTGELFF. CDR3 bases: TGTGCCAGCAGCTTAGATCCAGGGGGATCGGTAACCGGGGAGCTGTTTTTT.

The CDR3 sequence is CASSGSSELTDTQYF. The CDR3 DNA reads as TGTGCCAGCAGCGGCTCCAGCGAGCTCACAGATACGCAGTATTTT. V gene TRBV28 combines with J gene TRBJ2-3; no reliable D call. Between the trimmed V and J ends, which lost 6 bases and 2 bases, there was a span of 15 bases. This CDR3 has 15 residues. CDR1 is MDHEN, CDR2 SYDVKM, per germline. Supplemented by reference TRBV28 and TRBJ2-3, the full variable domain reads DVKVTQSSRYLVKRTGEKVFLECVQDMDHENMFWYRQDPGLGLRLIYFSYDVKMKEKGDIPEGYSVSREKKERFSLILESASTNQTSMYLCASSGSSELTDTQYFGPGTRLTVL.